The source of this T cell receptor (beta chain) is a study of blood T cells in healthy people across ages. This clonotype was seen only once. The antigen is undetermined. Alongside a J-beta primer mix, a sample-barcoded 5' primer served in a second PCR lasting about 7 to 11 cycles. Each CDR3 protein gets one entry after TCRdb re-called the 5' RACE reads with MiXCR. The sample records roughly 1,300,000 distinct CDR3 sequences, around 59% being singletons. Trimming took 5 bases from V and 6 from J, leaving 13 bases between them. CDR1 and CDR2 (germline): MNHEY, SMNVEV (reference sequence). The CDR3 totals 14 residues. General study results and limits: There were more naive CD4+ cells and higher diversity in long-lived donors than in aged donors. A roughly linear fall in TCR beta diversity per million T cells was seen with increasing age.

What was sequenced was blood. This sequence was found in a man younger than 35 in good health. The V gene is TRBV27, the J gene TRBJ1-4; D possibly corresponds to TRBD1 (5 bases). The CDR3 loop reads CASSVRGGDEKLFF. The CDR3 region has the DNA TGTGCCAGCAGTGTTAGGGGCGGGGATGAAAAACTGTTTTTT.